This is a list of T cell receptor beta chains from one sample in a study of spatial heterogeneity in lung cancer. TCRdb fed the 5' RACE reads into MiXCR, producing one record per CDR3 protein. The sample shows approximately 100,000 distinct CDR3 sequences, roughly a fifth of them seen only once. Sequencing was performed on PBMCs, taken at follow-up. These receptor sequences come from a male donor with early-stage non-small cell lung cancer. Each CDR3 is given with its conserved first and last residue. D genes are given only for firm matches. Clone size appears in some rows only: once, few, many, or a class for an expanded clone.

V,size,J,D,DNA,CDR3
TRBV28,NA,TRBJ1-5,NA,TGTGCCAGCAGAGATGTCCTGGTGAGTCAGCCCCAGCATTTT,CASRDVLVSQPQHF
TRBV5-1,few,TRBJ1-1,NA,TGCGCCAGCAGCCTGGTCCCTAGGCAGCAAAACACTGAAGCTTTCTTT,CASSLVPRQQNTEAFF
TRBV30,few,TRBJ2-1,TRBD2,TGTGCCTGGAGCTCCCAGACTAGCGGGGGGGCCTTTTATGAGCAGTTCTTC,CAWSSQTSGGAFYEQFF
TRBV12-3/TRBV12-4,many,TRBJ1-1,TRBD1,TGTGCCAGCAGTTACGGGACAGGGGCCACTGAAGCTTTCTTT,CASSYGTGATEAFF
TRBV30,NA,TRBJ2-5,TRBD2,TGTGCCTGGAGTGTAGTGGCGGGAGGGTACCAAGAGACCCAGTACTTC,CAWSVVAGGYQETQYF
TRBV3-1,NA,TRBJ2-5,NA,TGTGCCAGCAGCCTTCATGGCCAGCGTCGTCAAGAGACCCAGTACTTC,CASSLHGQRRQETQYF
TRBV29-1,NA,TRBJ2-5,NA,TGCAGCGTTGAACCAGGGCCCGCTGAGACCCAGTACTTC,CSVEPGPAETQYF
TRBV29-1,NA,TRBJ2-3,NA,TGCAGCGTTCGGCTGGACCCCCGGCACCAAGATACGCAGTATTTT,CSVRLDPRHQDTQYF
TRBV5-8,few,TRBJ2-1,NA,TGTGCCAGCAGCCCCGGGTTGGACAACAATGAGCAGTTCTTC,CASSPGLDNNEQFF
TRBV19,few,TRBJ2-2,NA,TGTGCCAGTAGTCCCTGGGCAGCAGACTACACCGGGGAGCTGTTTTTT,CASSPWAADYTGELFF
TRBV6-2/TRBV6-3,few,TRBJ1-5,NA,TGTGCCAGCAGTTACCTCCGGGGAGATCAGCCCCAGCATTTT,CASSYLRGDQPQHF
TRBV5-1,NA,TRBJ1-2,NA,TGCGCCAGCAGCCTAACCGGGACCCATGGTAGGGTTGGCTACACCTTC,CASSLTGTHGRVGYTF
TRBV2,NA,TRBJ1-5,NA,TGTGCCAGCAGTGGTCAGGGTATGACTTATCCCCAGCATTTT,CASSGQGMTYPQHF
TRBV29-1,few,TRBJ2-5,NA,TGCAGCGTTGTTTCGGAGATACAAGAGACCCAGTACTTC,CSVVSEIQETQYF
TRBV19,many,TRBJ2-5,TRBD1,TGTGCCAGTAGTATAGGTGGGACAGGTAGCAAGATGGGCCAGTACTTC,CASSIGGTGSKMGQYF
TRBV3-1,few,TRBJ1-2,NA,TGTGCCAGCAGCCAAACTGGTGCTAGAATGGCTACACCCCGCTACACCTTC,CASSQTGARMATPRYTF
TRBV27,NA,TRBJ2-3,NA,TGTGCCAGCAAGCTGGGGATCGGCACAGATACGCAGTATTTT,CASKLGIGTDTQYF
TRBV10-3,many,TRBJ2-3,TRBD2,TGTGCCATCAGTGGACTAGCGGGAGGAGATACGCAGTATTTT,CAISGLAGGDTQYF
TRBV19,NA,TRBJ1-5,TRBD1,TGTGCCAGCCGTCCGGGACAGGTTCCTCGTTATAGCAATCAGCCCCAGCATTTT,CASRPGQVPRYSNQPQHF
TRBV7-6,few,TRBJ1-1,NA,TGTGCCAGCAGCCCCGGCAGTGTGATGAACACTGAAGCTTTCTTT,CASSPGSVMNTEAFF
TRBV5-1,few,TRBJ2-2,NA,TGCGCCAGCAGCTTGACGACTGTGAACACCGGGGAGCTGTTTTTT,CASSLTTVNTGELFF
TRBV15,few,TRBJ2-7,NA,TGTGCCACCAGCAGGTCCTACTACGAGCAGTACTTC,CATSRSYYEQYF
TRBV5-4,few,TRBJ2-3,TRBD2,TGTGCCAGCAGCTTTATAGCGGGAGTAGATACGCAGTATTTT,CASSFIAGVDTQYF
TRBV20-1,few,TRBJ1-1,NA,TGCAGTGCCCTAGGACTGGCGGAGACTGAAGCTTTCTTT,CSALGLAETEAFF
TRBV6-6,few,TRBJ2-5,TRBD2,TGTGCCAGCAGTTACCTCCGGGGGGGTGGTCAAGAGACCCAGTACTTC,CASSYLRGGGQETQYF
TRBV27,NA,TRBJ1-1,NA,TGTGCCAGCAGTTTTGGACAGACGAACACTGAAGCTTTCTTT,CASSFGQTNTEAFF
TRBV7-9,few,TRBJ2-4,TRBD1,TGTGCCAGCAGCGCCCTCACAGGGGGCAGGGTTCATAACATTCAGTACTTC,CASSALTGGRVHNIQYF
TRBV7-2,few,TRBJ2-5,TRBD1,TGTGCCAGCAGCCCGAGACAGGGGGGGACCCAGTACTTC,CASSPRQGGTQYF
TRBV7-2,NA,TRBJ2-5,NA,TGTGCCAGCAGCTTGTTGGGGCGGGAGACCCAGTACTTC,CASSLLGRETQYF
TRBV19,many,TRBJ2-1,NA,TGTGCCAGTAGTATGTCCGGAAGACGCAATGAGCAGTTCTTC,CASSMSGRRNEQFF
TRBV11-2,medium-sized,TRBJ2-5,NA,TGTGCCAGCAGCTTAGAGCCTGCACCAGAGAGAGACCGCCAAGAGACCCAGTACTTC,CASSLEPAPERDRQETQYF
TRBV3-1,few,TRBJ1-1,NA,TGTGCCAGCAGCCAAGCGGGGCACGCTGAAGCTTTCTTT,CASSQAGHAEAFF
TRBV6-4,NA,TRBJ1-2,TRBD1,TGTGCCAGCAGGAGGGAACAGGGGAATCGGCTCTCTGGCTACACCTTC,CASRREQGNRLSGYTF
TRBV9,many,TRBJ1-2,NA,TGTGCCAGCAGCGTCGGCCGGAGGGAGGGCTACACCTTC,CASSVGRREGYTF